The 32 T cell receptor beta chains listed next were all sequenced from one sample in a study. TCRdb re-called the RT-PCR reads through MiXCR, storing one row per CDR3 protein. The table shows approximately 720,000 distinct CDR3 sequences, with 11% to 15% occurring only once. The source material was memory CD4+ T cells from blood. All receptors derive from a female donor in good health, serving as a healthy control.

This clonotype was seen only a few times. The J gene is TRBJ1-5, the V gene TRBV5-1; D is unresolved. The CDR3 extends over 15 amino acids. Per germline, CDR1 SGHRS and CDR2 YFSETQ. V shed 0 bases and J shed 4 bases, with 11 bases lying between them. The CDR3 sequence is CASSLGPAGNQPQHF. The CDR3 DNA sequence: TGCGCCAGCAGCTTGGGGCCGGCCGGGAATCAGCCCCAGCATTTT.

At least ten counts were recorded for this clonotype. The chain is built from TRBV20-1 and TRBJ2-3, with 7 nucleotides matching TRBD2. The CDR3 contains 13 residues. Germline CDR1 and CDR2: DFQATT and SNEGSKA (reference sequence). V trimming: 5 bases; J trimming: 5 bases; junction bases outside the gene matches: 7. The CDR3 nucleotides are TGCAGTGCTCGGTGGCGGGAGCAAGATACGCAGTATTTT. Encoded protein: CSARWREQDTQYF.

This clonotype was seen more than once but under ten times. This chain connects TRBV7-2 to TRBJ2-1; weak D call: TRBD2 (5 bases). Trimming took 4 bases from V and 14 from J, leaving 15 bases between them. CDR1 is SGHTA and CDR2 is FQGNSA in the germline V gene. CDR3 length: 12 amino acids. The chain's CDR3 is CASSSYEGEEFF. In DNA, the CDR3 is TGTGCCAGCAGCTCCTACGAGGGAGAGGAGTTCTTC.

The chain is built from TRBV6-5 and TRBJ1-2; D might be TRBD1 (6 bases). The CDR3 consists of 15 residues. V lost 5 bases, J lost 7 bases, and 20 bases lay in between. CDR1 MNHEY and CDR2 SVGAGI come from the germline V gene. CDR3 in DNA: TGTGCCAGCAGTACCCCCGGGACATCTCCGGGTGGCTACACCTTC. This gives the protein CASSTPGTSPGGYTF.

This clonotype was counted only a few times. The rearrangement links TRBV12-3 or TRBV12-4 to TRBJ1-6; 7 bases agree with TRBD1. The CDR3 has 15 amino acids. J lost 10 bases, V lost 3 bases, and 9 bases had no gene match. The CDR3 loop reads CASSLLGGQQSPLHF. The CDR3, as DNA: TGTGCCAGCAGTTTGCTTGGGGGACAGCAGTCACCCCTCCACTTT.

The chain uses TRBV6-5 and TRBJ2-2; 8 bases line up with TRBD1. The junction had 10 bases not matched to a gene; V was cut back by 6 bases and J by 4 bases. The germline V gene encodes CDR1 MNHEY and CDR2 SVGAGI. The CDR3 covers 16 residues. CDR3 residues: CASSPRPGTGTGELFF. The CDR3 coding sequence is TGTGCCAGCAGCCCACGGCCGGGGACAGGCACCGGGGAGCTGTTTTTT.

Many counts were recorded for this clonotype. J is TRBJ1-5 and V is TRBV10-3; no firm D call. The V end lost 4 bases, the J end lost 6 bases, and 13 bases lay between the germline ends. There are 14 residues in the CDR3. Germline CDR1 reads ENHRY; CDR2 reads SYGVKD. The CDR3 protein is CAISASEGGQPQHF. DNA for the CDR3: TGTGCCATCAGTGCGTCCGAAGGCGGTCAGCCCCAGCATTTT.

At least ten counts were recorded for this clonotype. This rearrangement joins TRBV7-2 to TRBJ2-5, with D unclear. V was pared by 4 bases and J by 5 bases, with 17 bases between. CDR3 length: 15 amino acids. Germline values: CDR1 SGHTA, CDR2 FQGNSA. The CDR3 nucleotides read TGTGCCAGCAGCTCCTCCGCAGGATGGATGGAGACCCAGTACTTC. Residues: CASSSSAGWMETQYF. Based on the CDR3 plus reference TRBV7-2 and TRBJ2-5, the full variable domain is GAGVSQSPSNKVTEKGKDVELRCDPISGHTALYWYRQSLGQGLEFLIYFQGNSAPDKSGLPSDRFSAERTGGSVSTLTIQRTQQEDSAVYLCASSSSAGWMETQYFGPGTRLLVL.

This clonotype was seen a few times. The CDR3 nucleotides read TGTGCCAGCAGCTTATCAGGGAGCCGGTCCTACGAGCAGTACTTC. Its translation: CASSLSGSRSYEQYF. The chain uses TRBV7-2 and TRBJ2-7; D possibly matches TRBD1 or TRBD2 (5 bases each). The V end lost 2 bases, the J end lost 1 base, and 12 bases lay between the germline ends. The CDR3 is 15 amino acids. Germline V gene lookup returns CDR1 SGHTA and CDR2 FQGNSA.

V gene TRBV28 combines with J gene TRBJ2-7, with 8 bases aligning to TRBD2. CDR3 length equals 14 residues. Germline CDR1 MDHEN, CDR2 SYDVKM. Trimming at V came to 10 bases and at J to 0 bases, leaving 8 bases not matched to a gene. This CDR3 is CATQPGGGSYEQYF. The CDR3 coding sequence is TGTGCCACCCAGCCCGGGGGGGGCTCCTACGAGCAGTACTTC.

This clonotype was seen more than once but under ten times. The chain has TRBV5-6 and TRBJ2-3; D unresolved. CDR1 is SGHDT, CDR2 YYEEEE, per germline. The CDR3 has 16 amino acids. Trimming pared 0 bases from V and 7 bases from J, leaving 18 bases between. In DNA form, the CDR3 reads TGTGCCAGCAGCTTGGCGGCGATAAGGCCTCTTTATACGCAGTATTTT. It specifies CASSLAAIRPLYTQYF.

The chain uses TRBV11-2 and TRBJ2-2; weak D call: TRBD2 (5 bases). Germline V gene sequence: CDR1 SGHAT, CDR2 FQNNGV. CDR3 length: 16 residues. V was shortened by 5 bases and J by 3 bases, with 16 bases between the two germline ends. The CDR3 sequence is CASSNGRGLYTGELFF. Here the CDR3 DNA reads TGTGCCAGCAGCAACGGTCGGGGTTTGTACACCGGGGAGCTGTTTTTT. Full variable domain (missing parts from reference TRBV11-2 and TRBJ2-2): EAGVAQSPRYKIIEKRQSVAFWCNPISGHATLYWYQQILGQGPKLLIQFQNNGVVDDSQLPKDRFSAERLKGVDSTLKIQPAKLEDSAVYLCASSNGRGLYTGELFFGEGSRLTVL.

At least ten counts were recorded for this clonotype. The chain has TRBV20-1 and TRBJ2-3; D remains unclear. CDR1 is DFQATT, CDR2 SNEGSKA, per germline (reference sequence). V was cut by 6 bases and J by 6 bases, with 10 bases left in between. There are 11 residues in the CDR3. The CDR3 sequence is CSAILYDTQYF. CDR3 sequence (DNA): TGCAGTGCAATATTATACGATACGCAGTATTTT.

This clonotype was seen more than once but under ten times. The rearrangement uses TRBV12-3 or TRBV12-4 and TRBJ2-1; a possible D gene is TRBD1 (6 bases). The V end was cut by 6 bases, the J end by 8 bases, with 17 bases between. The CDR3 covers 14 residues. DNA for the CDR3: TGTGCCAGCAGGCCCTCAGGGGCTCGCTATGAGCAGTTCTTC. Protein: CASRPSGARYEQFF.

CDR3: CASSPMGAQTREQFF. DNA of the CDR3: TGTGCCAGCAGCCCCATGGGGGCGCAGACCAGGGAGCAGTTCTTC. The V and J genes are TRBV7-2 and TRBJ2-1, with D possibly being TRBD1 (6 bases). Germline assignment: CDR1 SGHTA and CDR2 FQGNSA. This CDR3 comprises 15 residues. V was trimmed by 5 bases and J by 10 bases, leaving 21 bases between them.

In this sample, this clonotype turned up many times. This CDR3 is CASSLVRGSYNEQFF. DNA for the CDR3: TGTGCCAGCAGCTTGGTGCGGGGTTCCTACAATGAGCAGTTCTTC. The gene calls are TRBV5-6 and TRBJ2-1; D possibly corresponds to TRBD2 (6 bases). Trimming removed 0 bases at V and 1 base at J, with 8 bases between. CDR3 length: 15 residues. From germline, CDR1 is SGHDT and CDR2 YYEEEE.

This chain connects TRBV7-9 to TRBJ1-4; tentatively, D is TRBD1 (6 bases). The CDR3 totals 14 residues. The V gene lost 4 bases and the J gene lost 11 bases, with 17 bases spanning the gap. CDR1 is SEHNR and CDR2 is FQNEAQ in the germline V gene (reference sequence). The CDR3 bases are TGTGCCAGCAGCTCCGGGACAACTAACTTTAAACTGTTTTTT. It is translated as CASSSGTTNFKLFF.

The V gene is TRBV6-5, the J gene TRBJ2-3; 11 bases map to TRBD2. J lost 5 bases, V lost 5 bases, and 18 bases had no gene match. CDR1 and CDR2 (germline): MNHEY, SVGAGI. This CDR3 is 19 amino acids long. The DNA for the CDR3 is TGTGCCAGCAGTCCCGTTGGTAGCGGGAGGGCCGGTATTCGAGATACGCAGTATTTT. It is translated as CASSPVGSGRAGIRDTQYF.

This chain links TRBV2 with TRBJ2-5; TRBD1 might be the D (5 bases). CDR1 and CDR2 (germline): SNHLY, FYNNEI. This CDR3 has 17 residues. Trimming removed 2 bases at V and 1 base at J, with 17 bases between. The chain's CDR3 is CASSERAVWTPQETQYF. DNA of the CDR3: TGTGCCAGCAGTGAACGGGCTGTATGGACACCCCAAGAGACCCAGTACTTC.

This clonotype was observed a handful of times. V gene TRBV25-1 combines with J gene TRBJ1-1; 10 nucleotides match TRBD1. The CDR3 extends over 14 amino acids. Trimming cost V 4 bases and J 8 bases; bases outside gene matches: 7. CDR1 MGHDK and CDR2 SYGVNS come from the germline V gene. The CDR3 DNA reads TGTGCCAGCAGTGCCTACGACAGGGGGCAGGAAGCTTTCTTT. Its protein is CASSAYDRGQEAFF.

With respect to this clonotype: This could be a read error, since a much larger clone is one nucleotide away. The chain has TRBV6-6 and TRBJ2-5, with 9 bases aligning to TRBD1. Germline lookup yields CDR1 MNHNY and CDR2 SVGAGI (reference sequence). V gave up 6 bases and J gave up 1 base; unmatched junction bases: 0. The CDR3 consists of 13 residues. In DNA, the CDR3 is TGTGCCAGCAGGGGACAGGGCCAAGAGACCCAGTACTTC. As protein: CASRGQGQETQYF.

In this sample, this clonotype turned up a few times. The rearrangement uses TRBV7-2 and TRBJ2-5, with D possibly matching TRBD1 (6 bases). Looked up from germline, CDR1 is SGHTA and CDR2 is FQGNSA. The V gene lost 5 bases and the J gene lost 3 bases, with 10 bases spanning the gap. The CDR3 totals 13 residues. CDR3 residues: CASSVNREETQYF. In DNA form, the CDR3 reads TGTGCCAGCAGCGTAAACAGGGAAGAGACCCAGTACTTC.

The CDR3 region is CASSLTLAGGLRETQYF. DNA of the CDR3: TGTGCCAGCAGCTTAACTCTAGCGGGAGGACTTAGAGAGACCCAGTACTTC. The chain couples TRBV7-6 to TRBJ2-5; 11 bases are a match to TRBD2. Germline assignment: CDR1 SGHVS and CDR2 FNYEAQ. This CDR3 has 17 residues. Germline trimming cut 2 bases from V and 4 bases from J; bases unmatched to any gene: 9.

The rearrangement uses TRBV19 and TRBJ1-1, with D uncertain. The CDR3 runs to 16 residues. Trimming stripped 5 bases from V and 0 bases from J, with 16 bases between. CDR1 is LNHDA and CDR2 is SQIVND in the germline V gene (reference sequence). CDR3 DNA sequence: TGTGCCAGTAGTCCTGTTAATAGTTTACTGAACACTGAAGCTTTCTTT. Residues: CASSPVNSLLNTEAFF.

This clonotype appeared many times. The chain combines TRBV7-3 with TRBJ2-3; 9 bases align to TRBD1. Germline loops: CDR1 SGHTA, CDR2 FQGTGA. The ends lost 4 bases at V and 3 bases at J; junction bases unmatched: 2. The CDR3 consists of 14 residues. The CDR3 nucleotides read TGTGCCAGCAGCTCGGGACAGGGAACAGATACGCAGTATTTT. Translation gives CASSSGQGTDTQYF.

Notes on this clonotype: Possible read error: a much larger clone is one base away. The chain has TRBV5-6 and TRBJ2-1, with 7 bases fitting TRBD2. Germline CDR1 reads SGHDT; CDR2 reads YYEEEE. The CDR3 loop spans 15 amino acids. V lost 4 bases, J lost 5 bases, and 9 bases stayed unmatched. CDR3 sequence: CASSLRTRLNNEQFF. Here the CDR3 DNA reads TGTGCCAGCAGCCTCCGGACTAGGCTGAACAATGAGCAGTTCTTC.

The chain combines TRBV20-1 with TRBJ2-1, with a tentative D call TRBD2 (6 bases). This CDR3 has 13 residues. The V end lost 5 bases, the J end lost 10 bases, and 18 bases lay between the germline ends. In germline, CDR1 is DFQATT, CDR2 SNEGSKA (reference sequence). This CDR3 reads CSAGLRGSKEQFF. The CDR3 bases are TGCAGTGCTGGACTCCGGGGGTCAAAGGAGCAGTTCTTC.

This clonotype was detected only a few times. The chain combines TRBV10-3 with TRBJ2-7, with 9 bases matching TRBD2. Germline V lookup: CDR1 ENHRY, CDR2 SYGVKD. The V segment lost 3 bases and the J segment 5 bases; nucleotides outside the gene matches: 8. This CDR3 is built from 15 residues. CDR3 bases: TGTGCCATCAGTGAAAGTAGCGGGAGTCAGAACGAGCAGTACTTC. Protein sequence: CAISESSGSQNEQYF.

V usage is TRBV7-2 and J usage is TRBJ2-7; TRBD2 aligns across 8 bases. V was clipped by 5 bases and J by 2 bases; unmatched bases: 8. Germline V CDR1 and CDR2: SGHTA, FQGNSA. The CDR3 runs 15 residues. The CDR3 spells CASSLSSGPPYEQYF. In DNA form, the CDR3 reads TGTGCCAGCAGCCTCTCTAGCGGGCCTCCCTACGAGCAGTACTTC.

This clonotype was counted many times. The chain has TRBV11-2 and TRBJ2-1, with a weak D call TRBD1 (6 bases). Trimming removed 2 bases at V and 6 bases at J, with 11 bases between. The germline gives CDR1 SGHAT, CDR2 FQNNGV. The CDR3 contains 14 residues. The CDR3 DNA sequence: TGTGCCAGCAGCTTAAACAGGGTTCTCAATGAGCAGTTCTTC. As protein: CASSLNRVLNEQFF. Variable domain in full (rest from reference TRBV11-2 and TRBJ2-1): EAGVAQSPRYKIIEKRQSVAFWCNPISGHATLYWYQQILGQGPKLLIQFQNNGVVDDSQLPKDRFSAERLKGVDSTLKIQPAKLEDSAVYLCASSLNRVLNEQFFGPGTRLTVL.

This clonotype was picked up many times. This chain uses TRBV20-1 with TRBJ2-1; TRBD2 aligns across 7 bases. Germline CDR1 is DFQATT and CDR2 is SNEGSKA (reference sequence). V lost 4 bases and J lost 5; bases outside the gene matches: 11. The CDR3 is made up of 15 amino acids. The CDR3 nucleotides read TGCAGTGCTACGTCCCGCGGGGGAGCCCACAATGAGCAGTTCTTC. This gives the protein CSATSRGGAHNEQFF.

This clonotype was seen a handful of times. The rearrangement uses TRBV4-2 and TRBJ1-5, with no clear D. Per the germline V gene, CDR1 is LGHNA and CDR2 is YNFKEQ. Trimming shortened V by 0 bases and J by 5 bases, and 8 bases separated the two germline ends. The CDR3 runs 14 residues. DNA of the CDR3: TGTGCCAGCAGCCAAGATCCATCCGATCAGCCCCAGCATTTT. Translation gives CASSQDPSDQPQHF.